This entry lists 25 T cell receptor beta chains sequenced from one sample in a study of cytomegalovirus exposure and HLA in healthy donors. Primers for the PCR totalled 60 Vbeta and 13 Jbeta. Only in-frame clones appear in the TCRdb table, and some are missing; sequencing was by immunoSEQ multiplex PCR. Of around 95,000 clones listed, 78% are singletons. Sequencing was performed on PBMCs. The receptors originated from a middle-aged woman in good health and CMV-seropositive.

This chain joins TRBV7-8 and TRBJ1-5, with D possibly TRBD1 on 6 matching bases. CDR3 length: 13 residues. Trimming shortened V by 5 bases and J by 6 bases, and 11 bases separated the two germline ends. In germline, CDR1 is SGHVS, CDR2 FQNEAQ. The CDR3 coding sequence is TGTGCCAGCAGCCCAGACAGGACTCAGCCCCAGCATTTT. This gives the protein CASSPDRTQPQHF.

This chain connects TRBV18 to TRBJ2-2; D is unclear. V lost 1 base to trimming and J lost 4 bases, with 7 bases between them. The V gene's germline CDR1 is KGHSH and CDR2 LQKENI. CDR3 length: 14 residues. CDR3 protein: CASSPRGLTGELFF. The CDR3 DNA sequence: TGTGCCAGCTCACCACGAGGCCTCACCGGGGAGCTGTTTTTT.

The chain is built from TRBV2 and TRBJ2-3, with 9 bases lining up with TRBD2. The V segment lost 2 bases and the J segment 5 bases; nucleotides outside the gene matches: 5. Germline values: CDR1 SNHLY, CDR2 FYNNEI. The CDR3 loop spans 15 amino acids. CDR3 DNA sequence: TGTGCCAGCAGTGAATGGGCGGGAGGGCGAGATACGCAGTATTTT. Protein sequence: CASSEWAGGRDTQYF.

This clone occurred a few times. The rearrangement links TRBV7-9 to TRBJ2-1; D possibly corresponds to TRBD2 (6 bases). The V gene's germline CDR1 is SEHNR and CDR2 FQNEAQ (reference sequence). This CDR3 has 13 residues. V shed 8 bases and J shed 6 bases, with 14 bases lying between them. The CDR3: CASVAGRINEQFF. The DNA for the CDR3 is TGTGCCAGCGTGGCCGGGAGAATCAATGAGCAGTTCTTC.

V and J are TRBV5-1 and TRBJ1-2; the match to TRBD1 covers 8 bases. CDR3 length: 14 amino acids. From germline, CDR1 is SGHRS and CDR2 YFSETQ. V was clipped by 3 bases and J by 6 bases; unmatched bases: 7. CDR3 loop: CASSSWTGRDGYTF. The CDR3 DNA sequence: TGCGCCAGCAGCTCCTGGACAGGGAGGGATGGCTACACCTTC.

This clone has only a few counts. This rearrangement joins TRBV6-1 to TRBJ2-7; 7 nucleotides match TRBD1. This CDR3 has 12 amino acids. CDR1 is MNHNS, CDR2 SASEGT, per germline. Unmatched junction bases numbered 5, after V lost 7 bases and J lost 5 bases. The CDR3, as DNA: TGTGCCAGCAAGGGGACAGAGAACGAGCAGTACTTC. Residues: CASKGTENEQYF.

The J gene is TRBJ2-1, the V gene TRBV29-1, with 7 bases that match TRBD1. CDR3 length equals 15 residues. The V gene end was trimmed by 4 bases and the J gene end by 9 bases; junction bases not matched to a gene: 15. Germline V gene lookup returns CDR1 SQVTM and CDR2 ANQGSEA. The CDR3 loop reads CSVVPGPDRVGEQFF. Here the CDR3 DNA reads TGCAGCGTTGTACCAGGCCCAGACAGGGTTGGTGAGCAGTTCTTC.

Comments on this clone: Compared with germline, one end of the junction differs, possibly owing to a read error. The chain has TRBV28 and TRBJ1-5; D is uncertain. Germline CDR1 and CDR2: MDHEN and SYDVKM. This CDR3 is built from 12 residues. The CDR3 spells CASSLTSQPRHF. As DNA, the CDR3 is TGTGCCAGCAGTTTGACAAGTCAGCCCCGGCATTTT. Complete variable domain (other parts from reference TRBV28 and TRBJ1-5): DVKVTQSSRYLVKRTGEKVFLECVQDMDHENMFWYRQDPGLGLRLIYFSYDVKMKEKGDIPEGYSVSREKKERFSLILESASTNQTSMYLCASSLTSQPRHFGDGTRLSIL.

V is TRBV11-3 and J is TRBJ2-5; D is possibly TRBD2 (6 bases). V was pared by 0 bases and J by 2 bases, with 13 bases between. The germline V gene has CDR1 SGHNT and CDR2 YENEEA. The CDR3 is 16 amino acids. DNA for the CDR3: TGTGCCAGCAGCTTAGATCTATGGGGGGAGCAAGAGACCCAGTACTTC. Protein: CASSLDLWGEQETQYF.

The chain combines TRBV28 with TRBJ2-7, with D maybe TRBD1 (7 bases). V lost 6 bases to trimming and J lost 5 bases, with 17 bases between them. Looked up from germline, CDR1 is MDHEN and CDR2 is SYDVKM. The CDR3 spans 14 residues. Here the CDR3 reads CASSLARGDNEQYF. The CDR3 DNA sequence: TGTGCCAGCAGCCTGGCCAGGGGGGACAACGAGCAGTACTTC.

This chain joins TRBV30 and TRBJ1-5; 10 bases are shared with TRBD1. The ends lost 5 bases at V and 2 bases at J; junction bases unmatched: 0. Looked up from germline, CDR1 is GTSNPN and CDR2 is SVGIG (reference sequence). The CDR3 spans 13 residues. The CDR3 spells CAWGTGGNQPQHF. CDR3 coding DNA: TGTGCCTGGGGGACAGGGGGCAATCAGCCCCAGCATTTT. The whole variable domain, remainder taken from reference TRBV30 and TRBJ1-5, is SQTIHQWPATLVQPVGSPLSLECTVEGTSNPNLYWYRQAAGRGLQLLFYSVGIGQISSEVPQNLSASRPQDRQFILSSKKLLLSDSGFYLCAWGTGGNQPQHFGDGTRLSIL.

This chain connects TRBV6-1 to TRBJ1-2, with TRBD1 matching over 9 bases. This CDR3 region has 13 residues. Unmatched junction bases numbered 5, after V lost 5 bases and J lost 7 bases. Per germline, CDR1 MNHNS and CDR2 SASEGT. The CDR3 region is CASSSDRGAGYTF. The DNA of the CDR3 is TGTGCCAGCAGTTCCGACAGGGGGGCTGGCTACACCTTC.

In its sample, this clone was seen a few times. CDR3 nucleotide sequence: TGTGCCAGTAGTATGGGGACAGGGTTTCGGGGCAAAAACATTCAGTACTTC. It codes for CASSMGTGFRGKNIQYF. This sequence joins TRBV19 and TRBJ2-4; 9 nucleotides align to TRBD1. The germline gives CDR1 LNHDA, CDR2 SQIVND (reference sequence). The V segment lost 3 bases and the J segment 3 bases; nucleotides outside the gene matches: 9. This CDR3 region has 17 residues.

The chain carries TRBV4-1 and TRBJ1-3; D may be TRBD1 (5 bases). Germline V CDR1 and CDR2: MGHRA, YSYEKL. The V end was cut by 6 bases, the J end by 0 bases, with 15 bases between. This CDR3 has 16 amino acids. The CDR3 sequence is CASRFNGGISGNTIYF. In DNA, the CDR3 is TGCGCCAGCAGATTCAACGGGGGGATCTCTGGAAACACCATATATTTT.

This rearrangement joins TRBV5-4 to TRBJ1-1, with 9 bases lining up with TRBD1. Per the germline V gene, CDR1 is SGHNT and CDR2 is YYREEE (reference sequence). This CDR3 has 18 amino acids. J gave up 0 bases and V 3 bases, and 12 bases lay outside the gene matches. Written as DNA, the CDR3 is TGTGCCAGCAGCTGGACAGGGGCGGACATAACCATGAACACTGAAGCTTTCTTT. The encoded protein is CASSWTGADITMNTEAFF.

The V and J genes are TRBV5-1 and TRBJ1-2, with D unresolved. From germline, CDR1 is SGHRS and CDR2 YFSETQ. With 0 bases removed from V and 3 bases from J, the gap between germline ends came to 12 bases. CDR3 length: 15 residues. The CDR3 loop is CASSLGGELDYGYTF. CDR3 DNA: TGCGCCAGCAGCTTGGGCGGGGAATTAGACTATGGCTACACCTTC.

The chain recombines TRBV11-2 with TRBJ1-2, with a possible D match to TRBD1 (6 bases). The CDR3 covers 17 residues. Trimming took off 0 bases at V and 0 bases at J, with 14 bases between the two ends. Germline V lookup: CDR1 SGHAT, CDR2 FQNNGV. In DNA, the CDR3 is TGTGCCAGCAGCTTAGACGCCAGGGGAGACGCTAACTATGGCTACACCTTC. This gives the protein CASSLDARGDANYGYTF.

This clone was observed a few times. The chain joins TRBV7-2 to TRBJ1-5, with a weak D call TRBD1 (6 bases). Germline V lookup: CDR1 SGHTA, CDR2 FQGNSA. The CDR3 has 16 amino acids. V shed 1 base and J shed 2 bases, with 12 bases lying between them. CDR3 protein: CASSLGGTTGNQPQHF. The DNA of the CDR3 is TGTGCCAGCAGCTTAGGAGGGACAACCGGCAATCAGCCCCAGCATTTT.

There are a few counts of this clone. CDR3 bases: TGTGCCAGCAGTTACTCGTTCGGAGCCTACAATGAGCAGTTCTTC. Its protein product is CASSYSFGAYNEQFF. The chain has TRBV6-5 and TRBJ2-1; D unclear. Germline V CDR1 and CDR2: MNHEY, SVGAGI. V lost 0 bases and J 2 bases, leaving 8 bases between the germline ends. The CDR3 runs to 15 residues.

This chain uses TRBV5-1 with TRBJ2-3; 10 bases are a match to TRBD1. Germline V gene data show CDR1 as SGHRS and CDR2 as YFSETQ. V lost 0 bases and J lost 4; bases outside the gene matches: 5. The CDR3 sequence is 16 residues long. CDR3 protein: CASSLVGTGASDTQYF. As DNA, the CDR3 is TGCGCCAGCAGCTTGGTAGGGACAGGGGCATCAGATACGCAGTATTTT.

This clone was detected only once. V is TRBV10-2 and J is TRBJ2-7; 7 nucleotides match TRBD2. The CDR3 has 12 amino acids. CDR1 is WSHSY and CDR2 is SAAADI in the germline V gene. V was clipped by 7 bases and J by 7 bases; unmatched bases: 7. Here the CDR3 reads CASKSSGREQYF. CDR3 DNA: TGCGCCAGCAAGAGTTCCGGGAGGGAGCAGTACTTC.

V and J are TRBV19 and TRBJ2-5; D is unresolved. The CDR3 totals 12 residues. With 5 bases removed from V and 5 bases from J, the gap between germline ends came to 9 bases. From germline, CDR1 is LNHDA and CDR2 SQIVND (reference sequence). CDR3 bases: TGTGCCAGTAGTGAGAAACGCGAGACCCAGTACTTC. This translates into CASSEKRETQYF. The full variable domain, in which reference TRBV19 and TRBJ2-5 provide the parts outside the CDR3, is DGGITQSPKYLFRKEGQNVTLSCEQNLNHDAMYWYRQDPGQGLRLIYYSQIVNDFQKGDIAEGYSVSREKKESFPLTVTSAQKNPTAFYLCASSEKRETQYFGPGTRLLVL.

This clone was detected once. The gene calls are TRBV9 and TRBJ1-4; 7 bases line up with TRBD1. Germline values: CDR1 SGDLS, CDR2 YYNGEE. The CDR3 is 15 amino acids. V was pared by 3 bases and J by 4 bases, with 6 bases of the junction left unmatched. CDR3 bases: TGTGCCAGCAGCGGCGACCGGGACAGTAATGAAAAACTGTTTTTT. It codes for CASSGDRDSNEKLFF. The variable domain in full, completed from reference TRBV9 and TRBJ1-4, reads DSGVTQTPKHLITATGQRVTLRCSPRSGDLSVYWYQQSLDQGLQFLIQYYNGEERAKGNILERFSAQQFPDLHSELNLSSLELGDSALYFCASSGDRDSNEKLFFGSGTQLSVL.

The CDR3 nucleotides are TGTACAGGGATGAACACTGAAGCTTTCTTT. Translating it yields CTGMNTEAFF. This chain connects TRBV19 to TRBJ1-1; a possible D gene is TRBD1 (6 bases). In germline, CDR1 is LNHDA, CDR2 SQIVND (reference sequence). This CDR3 has 10 amino acids.

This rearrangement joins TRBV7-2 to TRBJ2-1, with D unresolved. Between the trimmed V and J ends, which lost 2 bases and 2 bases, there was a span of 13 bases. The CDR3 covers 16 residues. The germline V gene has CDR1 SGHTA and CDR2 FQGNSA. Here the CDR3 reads CASSLIASWAYNEQFF. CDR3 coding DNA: TGTGCCAGCAGCTTAATCGCTAGTTGGGCCTACAATGAGCAGTTCTTC.